The T cell receptor (beta chain) under discussion was sequenced for a study of T cell responses to AZD1222 COVID-19 vaccine (dated by TCRdb to about 2021). Describing the broader study: AZD1222 recipients whose second dose came at about 4 weeks and those whose second dose came at about 12 weeks were combined into one group, since spike-specific TCR depth and breadth did not differ between the two schedules. TCR sequencing covered more than 230 trial participants: 200 to 220 given two doses of AZD1222 and approximately 26 given two doses of MenACWY control vaccine. Enrollment into the trials was organized by age into subgroups of 18-55, 56-69 and 70-plus years, and those subgroups contained roughly 160, 29 and 62 TCR-sequenced participants, respectively. Overall study results and their limits: Only six AZD1222 recipients were SARS-CoV-2 seropositive at baseline, limiting conclusions about previously exposed vaccinees. Reportedly, almost half of the unique spike-specific TCRs recognized epitopes lying outside the regions that are mutated in the B.1.351 and B.1.1.7 variants. Spike-specific TCR breadth and depth rose significantly after two AZD1222 doses compared with day 0 and with MenACWY recipients. Participants were mostly white British, with more females than males. The authors suggested clonal diversity may have been underestimated. The whole spike protein was spanned by vaccine-associated CD4 TCRs, and dominant responses were seen in regions 160-218 and 743-854. The 56-69-year group was small, and its depth increase did not reach significance, likely because of low power. No day 14 peak-response samples were available, so repertoires were characterized only after the peak T cell response.

The time point label of this sample denotes: baseline before first vaccination. Samples from vaccinated people were obtained from the UK trials COV001 and COV002, which included a single-blind randomized controlled phase 2/3 trial of AZD1222 (ChAdOx1 nCoV-19) in healthy adults. For TCRbeta chain sequencing, PBMC samples were collected from trial participants at day 0 and at day 28 after the second dose. This clone showed up just once. The target of this receptor is not known. Nothing much larger sits one base from this clone, and base qualities are not available. The germline V gene sets CDR1 to SGHTA and CDR2 to FQGNSA. Inclusive of the bounding cysteine and phenylalanine, the CDR3 is 15 residues long. Of the read, only the CDR3 DNA is kept; its 45 bases are in frame from base 1. Germline trimming amounts to 5 bases on V and 4 bases on J, with 8 as the count of junction bases outside the gene matches.

The CDR3 regions of human TCRbeta chains were analyzed by immunosequencing. For the original study's pipeline: TCRs in the repertoires were compared against a reference library of SARS-CoV-2-specific TCRs that had been generated with the MIRA antigen-specificity platform. Breadth meant the fraction of unique TCRs that were SARS-CoV-2-associated, whereas depth meant the fraction of total T cells that were SARS-CoV-2-associated. Using the MIRA data, each spike-specific TCR was mapped to the spike region that the TCR reacts to and placed in a CD4 or CD8 class. Log10-transformed breadth and depth values were compared by one-way ANOVA with Sidak's multiple comparisons tests. Imported from immuneACCESS, the table was reduced by TCRdb to in-frame sequences with V and J called. These copies leave out some clones; in studies compared against another copy, an unresolved V gene accounts for under half, and the cause of the remainder is not known. V, J and clone size are those of that table, while D and trimming were read from the DNA. The sample table lists under 130,000 clones, around 94% of them with a count of one. Less than 2.5% of the sample lies in the top ten.

The receptor was isolated from an adult in good health. The sample was peripheral blood, taken on day 0 of AZD1222 vaccination. In this chain, TRBV7-2 is recombined with TRBJ1-5, with 7 bases in between that match TRBD1. The CDR3 protein is CASSAGGPTNQPQHF. The DNA is TGTGCCAGCAGCGCAGGGGGACCTACTAATCAGCCCCAGCATTTT. With the rest looked up from the reference TRBV7-2 and TRBJ1-5 genes rather than sequenced, the full variable domain is GAGVSQSPSNKVTEKGKDVELRCDPISGHTALYWYRQSLGQGLEFLIYFQGNSAPDKSGLPSDRFSAERTGGSVSTLTIQRTQQEDSAVYLCASSAGGPTNQPQHFGDGTRLSIL.